Listed here is a single T cell receptor beta chain. Its antigen is unknown. The sample carries other DNA sequences with the same CDR3. This sample stems from a study of Ad26.COV2.S vaccination and SARS-CoV-2 variants. Study overall: This donor came from the COV1001 trial of Ad26.COV2.S. Intramuscular Ad26.COV2.S doses were given once or twice, 56 days apart.

Treatment given: some 20 received Ad26.COV2.S at low or high dose, single or two shots; several received placebo; per-sample allocation not given. The samples were gathered on day 63 after the first injection of vaccine or placebo. Clones were sequenced by immunoSEQ multiplex PCR, and TCRdb holds only the in-frame ones, with some missing. The data show some 390,000 clones, over 75% seen once. Study findings and constraints: Vaccine and placebo recipients had similar non-spike TCR breadth. Analyses that measured TCR breadth and depth may have underestimated total T cell responses.

This receptor was taken from a person between 18 and 65 years old who received the Ad26.COV2.S COVID-19 vaccine or a placebo. The source was peripheral blood, collected in a trial of Ad26.COV2.S vaccine versus placebo.

The CDR3 region has the DNA TGTGCCAGCAGTTTTAGGCCCCAGCATTTT. As protein: CASSFRPQHF. The rearrangement links TRBV28 to TRBJ1-5; no reliable D call. The CDR3 consists of 10 residues. Trimming stripped 3 bases from V and 9 bases from J, with 3 bases between. Germline lookup yields CDR1 MDHEN and CDR2 SYDVKM.